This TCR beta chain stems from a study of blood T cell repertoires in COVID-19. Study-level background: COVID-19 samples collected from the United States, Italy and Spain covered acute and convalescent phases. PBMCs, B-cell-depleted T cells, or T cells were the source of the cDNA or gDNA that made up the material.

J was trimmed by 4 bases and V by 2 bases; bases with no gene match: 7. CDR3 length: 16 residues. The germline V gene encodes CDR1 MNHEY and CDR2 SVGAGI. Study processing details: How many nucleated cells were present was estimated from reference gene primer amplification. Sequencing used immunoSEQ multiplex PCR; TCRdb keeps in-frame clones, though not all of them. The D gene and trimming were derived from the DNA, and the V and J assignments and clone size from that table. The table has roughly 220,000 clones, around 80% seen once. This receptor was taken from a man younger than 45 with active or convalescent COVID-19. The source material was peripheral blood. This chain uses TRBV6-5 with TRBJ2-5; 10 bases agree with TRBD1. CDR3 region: CASSYLGQGRRETQYF. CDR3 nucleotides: TGTGCCAGCAGTTACCTGGGACAGGGGAGGAGAGAGACCCAGTACTTC.